This T cell receptor (beta chain) was observed in a study of graft-versus-host responses after intestinal transplantation. Turning to the study itself: Recipients obtained multivisceral, liver-intestinal, or isolated intestinal transplants.

On this clone: Antigen specificity is unknown.

Data came from immunoSEQ multiplex PCR; TCRdb stores just in-frame clones and leaves some out. The sample lists about 130,000 clones, 80% to 95% occurring once. Study conclusions and caveats: Researchers found GvH clones in recipient marrow, and some showed up first in ileum or blood.

Trimming cost V 4 bases and J 5 bases, with 8 bases left between them. CDR3 length equals 12 residues. CDR1 is SNHLY, CDR2 FYNNEI, per germline. The TCR comes from a human donor who received an intestinal transplant. V usage is TRBV2 and J usage is TRBJ2-5; D gene uncertain. The source material was unstimulated CD4+ T cells sorted from spleen or lymph node cells, sampled before intestinal transplant. The CDR3 region is CASSVLGETQYF. Here the CDR3 DNA reads TGTGCCAGCAGTGTTTTGGGGGAGACCCAGTACTTC.